This note documents a single T cell receptor (beta chain) sequence. Its antigen is currently unknown. These data originate in a study of T cell responses to AZD1222 COVID-19 vaccine. This CDR3 has 17 amino acids. With V trimmed by 5 bases and J by 3 bases, 6 bases remained unmatched. The V gene's germline CDR1 is ENHRY and CDR2 SYGVKD. Study-wide results and limits: Repertoires were sampled only after the peak T cell response. Most donors were white British and more were female, and clonal diversity was possibly underestimated. CD4 TCRs covered the whole spike, strongest at regions 160-218 and 743-854.

Pooled together were second doses at about 4 or about 12 weeks. TCRdb keeps only in-frame clones here, not all; method: immunoSEQ multiplex PCR. Of about 140,000 clones listed, 85% to 90% are singletons. This clonotype was sampled from an adult who received the AZD1222 COVID-19 vaccine. J is TRBJ2-2 and V is TRBV10-3; 13 bases are shared with TRBD2. The sequencing used peripheral blood, collected 28 days after the second AZD1222 dose. The CDR3 DNA reads TGTGCCATCAGTTGGGGACTAGCGGGACCGGACACCGGGGAGCTGTTTTTT. Encoded protein: CAISWGLAGPDTGELFF.